This T cell receptor (beta chain) came from a study of cytomegalovirus exposure and HLA in healthy donors. Profiling relied on immunoSEQ multiplex PCR, and the TCRdb table lists in-frame clones only, not all of them. Here the sample spans approximately 150,000 clones, about 83% being singletons. The trim removed 3 bases at V and 9 bases at J, leaving 6 bases unmatched. CDR3 length: 14 amino acids. Germline CDR1 is LGHNA and CDR2 is YNFKEQ. The chain uses TRBV4-2 and TRBJ1-4; 8 bases fit TRBD1. The clonotype originates from a woman aged 25 to 39 in good health and CMV-seronegative. The source material was PBMCs. In nucleotides, the CDR3 is TGTGCCAGCAGCCAGGGAGGACAGGGCCAAAAACTGTTTTTT. It yields the protein CASSQGGQGQKLFF.